These 14 T cell receptor beta chains originate from one sample sequenced in a study of OX40 agonist ivuxolimab in advanced cancers. Libraries were constructed by the immunoSEQ multiplex PCR assay. In TCRdb, the immuneACCESS table is reduced to in-frame sequences with V and J assigned. These tables do not hold every clone; where another copy was compared, an unresolved V gene accounts for under half, and the others remain unexplained. This sample has over 75,000 clones in its table, and 87% of those were observed once. The ten largest clones represent about 4.7% of the sample. Here the sequenced sample was CD4+ or CD8+ T cells sorted from blood, taken in a trial of the OX40 agonist ivuxolimab. Source of these receptors: an adult with an advanced solid tumor such as melanoma, head and neck, liver or kidney cancer.

The CDR3 bases are TGTGCCAGCAGCACAAACGACAAGAACACTGAAGCTTTCTTT. Translation: CASSTNDKNTEAFF. The chain is built from TRBV9 and TRBJ1-1; D remains ambiguous. Germline lookup yields CDR1 SGDLS and CDR2 YYNGEE. Trimming left V 4 bases short and J 1 base short, with 11 bases between. CDR3 size: 14 residues. Full variable domain (rest looked up from reference TRBV9 and TRBJ1-1): DSGVTQTPKHLITATGQRVTLRCSPRSGDLSVYWYQQSLDQGLQFLIQYYNGEERAKGNILERFSAQQFPDLHSELNLSSLELGDSALYFCASSTNDKNTEAFFGQGTRLTVV.

In its sample, this clone was seen once. CDR3 bases: TGTGCCAGCAGTAGGTACCGGGACGGCACTGAAGCTTTCTTT. Protein: CASSRYRDGTEAFF. The V and J genes are TRBV6-5 and TRBJ1-1; TRBD1 is a possible D gene (5 bases). Germline V lookup: CDR1 MNHEY, CDR2 SVGAGI. The CDR3 length is 14 residues. The V and J ends lost 5 bases and 4 bases respectively, with 14 bases between them.

The V call is TRBV5-4, the J call TRBJ2-7; perhaps D is TRBD1 or TRBD2 (5 bases each). The germline V and J ends were trimmed by 2 bases and 7 bases, with 22 bases remaining between them. The CDR3 has 16 residues. Germline values: CDR1 SGHNT, CDR2 YYREEE (reference sequence). CDR3 in DNA: TGTGCCAGCAGCTTTTTCCAGGACGGGCCCTGGGGGGAGCAGTACTTC. It yields the protein CASSFFQDGPWGEQYF.

The rearrangement uses TRBV6-4 and TRBJ2-3; D assignment may be TRBD1 or TRBD2 (6 bases each). Per the germline V gene, CDR1 is MRHNA and CDR2 is SNTAGT. Trimming stripped 3 bases from V and 4 bases from J, with 14 bases between. CDR3 length: 15 amino acids. The CDR3 sequence is CASSDTGAGADTQYF. The CDR3 DNA is TGTGCCAGCAGTGATACGGGGGCTGGGGCAGATACGCAGTATTTT.

The rearrangement links TRBV7-8 to TRBJ2-1; no clear D. Germline V lookup: CDR1 SGHVS, CDR2 FQNEAQ. V lost 5 bases, J lost 5 bases, and 16 bases lay in between. The CDR3 is 15 residues long. The CDR3: CASSDRVVLNNEQFF. The CDR3 DNA reads as TGTGCCAGCAGCGATCGGGTGGTTCTAAACAATGAGCAGTTCTTC.

This clone has more than one count but fewer than ten. This chain connects TRBV29-1 to TRBJ1-1; D is unclear. V was cut by 4 bases and J by 10 bases, with 10 bases left in between. The CDR3 totals 10 residues. Germline assignment: CDR1 SQVTM and CDR2 ANQGSEA. The CDR3 region has the DNA TGCAGCGTTGTTAACCTCGGAGCTTTCTTT. This encodes CSVVNLGAFF. The whole variable domain, filled in from reference TRBV29-1 and TRBJ1-1, reads SAVISQKPSRDICQRGTSLTIQCQVDSQVTMMFWYRQQPGQSLTLIATANQGSEATYESGFVIDKFPISRPNLTFSTLTVSNMSPEDSSIYLCSVVNLGAFFGQGTRLTVV.

V is TRBV6-5 and J is TRBJ1-6; unclear D gene. The CDR3 is 15 amino acids. Per germline, CDR1 MNHEY and CDR2 SVGAGI. Trimming stripped 0 bases from V and 9 bases from J, with 12 bases between. DNA for the CDR3: TGTGCCAGCAGTTACTCTAGCCCGTCCGGTTCACCCCTCCACTTT. Translation: CASSYSSPSGSPLHF.

The chain uses TRBV5-5 and TRBJ2-7, with 8 bases fitting TRBD1. This CDR3 has 14 residues. Looked up from germline, CDR1 is SGHKS and CDR2 is YYEKEE (reference sequence). Germline trimming cut 1 base from V and 3 bases from J; bases unmatched to any gene: 3. DNA of the CDR3: TGTGCCAGCAGCTTGACCGGACAGGGCTACGAGCAGTACGTC. This gives the protein CASSLTGQGYEQYV.

This chain uses TRBV18 with TRBJ1-4; D is ambiguous. Between the trimmed V and J ends, which lost 2 bases and 7 bases, there was a span of 14 bases. The germline V gene encodes CDR1 KGHSH and CDR2 LQKENI. The CDR3 extends over 15 amino acids. This CDR3 is CASSPSIPEGEKLFF. The DNA of the CDR3 is TGTGCCAGCTCACCATCGATCCCGGAAGGTGAAAAACTGTTTTTT.

V usage is TRBV6-5 and J usage is TRBJ1-5; D is uncertain. Germline lookup yields CDR1 MNHEY and CDR2 SVGAGI. The CDR3 is made up of 13 amino acids. The V gene lost 7 bases and the J gene lost 2 bases, with 9 bases spanning the gap. The CDR3 sequence: CASTIIGNQPQHF. The CDR3 DNA follows: TGTGCCAGCACGATAATAGGCAATCAGCCCCAGCATTTT.

This chain uses TRBV18 with TRBJ1-5; 10 positions match TRBD1. Germline assignment: CDR1 KGHSH and CDR2 LQKENI. With V trimmed by 3 bases and J by 7 bases, 9 bases remained unmatched. This CDR3 comprises 16 residues. The DNA of the CDR3 is TGTGCCAGCTCACCGGGACAGGGGAGTTGGAACCAGCCCCAGCATTTT. Protein sequence: CASSPGQGSWNQPQHF.

Comment on this clone: One end of the junction fails to match germline, which may point to a read error. This chain uses TRBV5-1 with TRBJ2-5; D may be TRBD1 or TRBD2 (7 bases each). From germline, CDR1 is SGHRS and CDR2 YFSETQ. CDR3 length: 15 amino acids. The CDR3 region is CASSLGLGGQEAQYF. The CDR3 DNA is TGCGCCAGCAGCCTTGGACTAGGGGGCCAAGAGGCCCAGTACTTC.

The rearrangement joins TRBV6-1 to TRBJ1-2; D remains ambiguous. The germline V gene encodes CDR1 MNHNS and CDR2 SASEGT. Trimming cost V 5 bases and J 0 bases, with 10 bases left between them. The CDR3 is 14 residues long. CDR3 protein: CASSQSATNYGYTF. The CDR3 DNA sequence: TGTGCCAGCAGTCAGAGCGCTACTAACTATGGCTACACCTTC.

The genes are TRBV5-4 and TRBJ2-1; D is possibly TRBD2 (6 bases). This CDR3 is 12 amino acids long. Trimming stripped 3 bases from V and 8 bases from J, with 9 bases between. The germline CDR1 and CDR2 sequences are SGHNT and YYREEE (reference sequence). In DNA, the CDR3 is TGTGCCAGCAGCTGGGACTCCCATGAGCAGTTCTTC. Translated, it gives CASSWDSHEQFF.